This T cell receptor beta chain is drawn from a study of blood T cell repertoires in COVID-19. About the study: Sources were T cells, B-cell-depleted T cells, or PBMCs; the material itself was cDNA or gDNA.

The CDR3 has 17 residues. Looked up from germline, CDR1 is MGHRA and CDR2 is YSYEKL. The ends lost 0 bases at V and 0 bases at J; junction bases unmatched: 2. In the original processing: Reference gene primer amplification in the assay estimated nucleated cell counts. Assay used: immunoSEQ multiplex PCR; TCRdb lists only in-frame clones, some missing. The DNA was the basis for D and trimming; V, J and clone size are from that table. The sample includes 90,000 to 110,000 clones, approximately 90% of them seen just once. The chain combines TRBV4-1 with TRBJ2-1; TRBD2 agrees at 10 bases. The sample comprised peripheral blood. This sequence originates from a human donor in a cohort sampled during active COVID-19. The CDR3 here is CASSQDIAGGSYNEQFF. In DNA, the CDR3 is TGCGCCAGCAGCCAAGATATAGCGGGGGGCTCCTACAATGAGCAGTTCTTC.